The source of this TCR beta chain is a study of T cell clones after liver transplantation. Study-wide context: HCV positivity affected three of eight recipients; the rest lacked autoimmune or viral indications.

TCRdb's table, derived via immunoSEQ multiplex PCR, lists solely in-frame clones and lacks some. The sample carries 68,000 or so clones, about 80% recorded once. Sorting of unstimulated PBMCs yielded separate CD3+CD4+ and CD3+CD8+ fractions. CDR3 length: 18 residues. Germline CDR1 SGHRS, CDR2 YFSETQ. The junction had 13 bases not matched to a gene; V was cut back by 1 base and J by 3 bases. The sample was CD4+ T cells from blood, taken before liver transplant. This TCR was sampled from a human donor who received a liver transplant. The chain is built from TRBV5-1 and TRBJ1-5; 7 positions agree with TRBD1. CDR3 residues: CASSLHPTGSGVNQPQHF. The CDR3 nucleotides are TGCGCCAGCAGCTTGCACCCGACAGGGAGCGGGGTCAATCAGCCCCAGCATTTT.